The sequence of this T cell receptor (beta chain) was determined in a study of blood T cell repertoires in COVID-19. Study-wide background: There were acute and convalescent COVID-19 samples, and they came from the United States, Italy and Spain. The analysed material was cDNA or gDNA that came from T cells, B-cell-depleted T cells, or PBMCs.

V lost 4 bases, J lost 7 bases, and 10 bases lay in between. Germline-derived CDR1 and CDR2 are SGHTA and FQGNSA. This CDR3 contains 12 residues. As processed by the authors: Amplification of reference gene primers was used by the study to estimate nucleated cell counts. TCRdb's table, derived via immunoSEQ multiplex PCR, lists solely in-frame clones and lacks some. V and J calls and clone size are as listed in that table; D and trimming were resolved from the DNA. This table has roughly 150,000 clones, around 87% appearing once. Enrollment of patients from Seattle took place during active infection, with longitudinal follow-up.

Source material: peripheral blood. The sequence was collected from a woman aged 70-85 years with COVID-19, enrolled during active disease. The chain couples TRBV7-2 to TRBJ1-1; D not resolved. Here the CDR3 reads CASSSLSSEAFF. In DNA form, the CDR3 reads TGTGCCAGCAGCTCCCTTTCGAGTGAAGCTTTCTTT.